The 17 T cell receptor beta chains listed next were all sequenced from one sample in a study of human CD4 T cells and Enterobacteriaceae. Produced via immunoSEQ multiplex PCR; TCRdb's table is partial and in-frame only. Seen here are tens of thousands of clones, roughly 80% observed once, and the top ten hold around 0.88%. All CD4+ cells other than CD45RA+CCR7+CD95- naive cells were sorted as memory, over 98% pure. Sequencing input: memory CD4+ T cells from blood. Receptors originate from a human donor in good health.

This chain connects TRBV6-5 to TRBJ2-1; the D gene is possibly TRBD2 (6 bases). Looked up from germline, CDR1 is MNHEY and CDR2 is SVGAGI. V shed 6 bases and J shed 0 bases, with 6 bases lying between them. The CDR3 has 13 residues. The CDR3 is CASSGSSYNEQFF. Written as DNA, the CDR3 is TGTGCCAGCAGCGGGAGCTCCTACAATGAGCAGTTCTTC.

The gene calls are TRBV5-6 and TRBJ2-5; TRBD2 matches at 11 bases. Germline CDR1 reads SGHDT; CDR2 reads YYEEEE. The ends lost 3 bases at V and 6 bases at J; junction bases unmatched: 16. The CDR3 covers 18 residues. The CDR3 region is CASSSGGAASGGRKTQYF. DNA of the CDR3: TGTGCCAGCAGCTCCGGAGGGGCGGCTAGCGGGGGGAGAAAGACCCAGTACTTC.

V gene TRBV19 combines with J gene TRBJ1-5; the D gene is possibly TRBD1 (5 bases). This CDR3 has 16 amino acids. Germline loops: CDR1 LNHDA, CDR2 SQIVND (reference sequence). Trimming removed 7 bases at V and 7 bases at J, with 23 bases between. The CDR3 loop is CASTIGAGRRGQPQHF. The CDR3 region has the DNA TGTGCCAGTACCATCGGGGCAGGAAGGAGAGGACAGCCCCAGCATTTT.

The genes are TRBV28 and TRBJ1-1; maybe TRBD1 (5 bases). V was trimmed by 3 bases and J by 1 base, leaving 15 bases between them. This CDR3 is built from 16 residues. Germline assignment: CDR1 MDHEN and CDR2 SYDVKM. The CDR3 here is CASSFVRAWKNTEAFF. In DNA form, the CDR3 reads TGTGCCAGCAGTTTCGTCAGGGCGTGGAAGAACACTGAAGCTTTCTTT.

This clone was seen only a few times. The chain uses TRBV5-1 and TRBJ2-3; D remains unclear. The germline V gene has CDR1 SGHRS and CDR2 YFSETQ. V dropped 0 bases and J dropped 2 bases, with 7 bases sitting between them. The length of the CDR3 is 14 residues. In DNA form, the CDR3 reads TGCGCCAGCAGCTTGGACAGTCACACAGATACGCAGTATTTT. It codes for CASSLDSHTDTQYF. The variable domain in full, completed from reference TRBV5-1 and TRBJ2-3, reads KAGVTQTPRYLIKTRGQQVTLSCSPISGHRSVSWYQQTPGQGLQFLFEYFSETQRNKGNFPGRFSGRQFSNSRSEMNVSTLELGDSALYLCASSLDSHTDTQYFGPGTRLTVL.

V and J are TRBV5-4 and TRBJ2-1, with D perhaps being TRBD1 or TRBD2 (5 bases each). The CDR3 is 15 residues long. Deletions cut 0 bases from V and 7 bases from J, with 14 bases between. Germline assignment: CDR1 SGHNT and CDR2 YYREEE (reference sequence). The CDR3 DNA reads as TGTGCCAGCAGCTTGGTGGGGCCTCGGAGGAATGAGCAGTTCTTC. It is translated as CASSLVGPRRNEQFF.

The J gene is TRBJ1-1, the V gene TRBV7-9; 10 positions agree with TRBD1. The V gene's germline CDR1 is SEHNR and CDR2 FQNEAQ (reference sequence). This CDR3 comprises 16 residues. V trimming: 5 bases; J trimming: 1 base; junction bases outside the gene matches: 7. The CDR3 loop reads CASSLRDRGRNTEAFF. For the CDR3, the DNA is TGTGCCAGCAGCCTACGGGACAGGGGAAGGAACACTGAAGCTTTCTTT. Full variable domain (missing parts from reference TRBV7-9 and TRBJ1-1): DTGVSQNPRHKITKRGQNVTFRCDPISEHNRLYWYRQTLGQGPEFLTYFQNEAQLEKSRLLSDRFSAERPKGSFSTLEIQRTEQGDSAMYLCASSLRDRGRNTEAFFGQGTRLTVV.

This CDR3 reads CASSRTPSTGGNNQPQHF. The CDR3 bases are TGTGCCAGCAGCCGCACCCCATCGACAGGGGGGAACAATCAGCCCCAGCATTTT. The chain combines TRBV7-2 with TRBJ1-5; TRBD1 matches 9 bases. V was pared by 5 bases and J by 3 bases, with 14 bases of the junction left unmatched. This CDR3 region has 18 residues. Germline V lookup: CDR1 SGHTA, CDR2 FQGNSA.

This clone was found a few times. The rearrangement links TRBV4-1 to TRBJ2-3; D is unclear. Germline V gene data show CDR1 as MGHRA and CDR2 as YSYEKL. With 3 bases removed from V and 0 bases from J, the gap between germline ends came to 13 bases. This CDR3 is 16 amino acids long. Here the CDR3 reads CASSQPLRRSTDTQYF. The CDR3 DNA sequence: TGCGCCAGCAGCCAGCCATTGAGGAGAAGCACAGATACGCAGTATTTT.

The chain uses TRBV28 and TRBJ2-2, with D perhaps TRBD1 (6 bases). This CDR3 region has 13 residues. CDR1 is MDHEN, CDR2 SYDVKM, per germline. Trimming removed 8 bases at V and 0 bases at J, with 7 bases between. The CDR3 DNA is TGTGCCAGCGGGACACCGAACACCGGGGAGCTGTTTTTT. Amino acids: CASGTPNTGELFF.

The rearrangement joins TRBV25-1 to TRBJ2-1; D unclear. The length of the CDR3 is 11 residues. Germline lookup yields CDR1 MGHDK and CDR2 SYGVNS. V was trimmed by 2 bases and J by 8 bases, leaving 4 bases between them. CDR3 amino acids: CASSEGYEQFF. The CDR3 DNA reads as TGTGCCAGCAGTGAAGGCTATGAGCAGTTCTTC. The complete variable domain, with remaining parts taken from reference TRBV25-1 and TRBJ2-1, reads EADIYQTPRYLVIGTGKKITLECSQTMGHDKMYWYQQDPGMELHLIHYSYGVNSTEKGDLSSESTVSRIRTEHFPLTLESARPSHTSQYLCASSEGYEQFFGPGTRLTVL.

The V call is TRBV11-3, the J call TRBJ2-5, with no clear D. CDR1 and CDR2 from the germline V gene are SGHNT and YENEEA. With 3 bases removed from V and 5 bases from J, the gap between germline ends came to 13 bases. The CDR3 sequence is 14 residues long. The CDR3 DNA is TGTGCCAGCAGCTTGGGCAGGTCGTCCGAGACCCAGTACTTC. It codes for CASSLGRSSETQYF.

The chain uses TRBV19 and TRBJ1-2, with 9 positions matching TRBD1. V was pared by 5 bases and J by 4 bases, with 11 bases of the junction left unmatched. The germline CDR1 and CDR2 sequences are LNHDA and SQIVND (reference sequence). The CDR3 has 16 residues. CDR3 in DNA: TGTGCCAGTAGTCTATCCCGGGACAGGGAGGCCTATGGCTACACCTTC. As protein: CASSLSRDREAYGYTF.

This clone was detected once. The gene calls are TRBV29-1 and TRBJ1-1; TRBD1 agrees at 10 bases. After removal of 6 bases from V and 4 bases from J, the junction contained 5 bases not matched to a gene. CDR3 length: 13 amino acids. The germline CDR1 and CDR2 sequences are SQVTM and ANQGSEA. CDR3: CSVTGTGVTEAFF. The CDR3 region has the DNA TGCAGCGTGACCGGGACAGGGGTCACTGAAGCTTTCTTT.

The rearrangement uses TRBV11-3 and TRBJ2-2; 7 nucleotides align to TRBD2. Germline V gene sequence: CDR1 SGHNT, CDR2 YENEEA. V lost 5 bases to trimming and J lost 3 bases; unmatched junction nucleotides: 3. The CDR3 spans 14 residues. This CDR3 is CASSGGSDTGELFF. Here the CDR3 DNA reads TGTGCCAGCAGCGGCGGGAGCGACACCGGGGAGCTGTTTTTT.

The V gene is TRBV4-1, the J gene TRBJ1-5; D is unresolved. In germline, CDR1 is MGHRA, CDR2 YSYEKL. The CDR3 is made up of 17 amino acids. The V end was cut by 0 bases, the J end by 1 base, with 13 bases between. The DNA for the CDR3 is TGCGCCAGCAGCCAAGATCAGAGAGGGATGAGCAATCAGCCCCAGCATTTT. Translated, it gives CASSQDQRGMSNQPQHF.

This chain joins TRBV7-6 and TRBJ2-7; D is unresolved. The V and J ends lost 2 bases and 4 bases respectively, with 6 bases between them. Per the germline V gene, CDR1 is SGHVS and CDR2 is FNYEAQ. This CDR3 has 12 amino acids. In DNA form, the CDR3 reads TGTGCCAGCAGCTTAAAGGGTTACGAGCAGTACTTC. This translates into CASSLKGYEQYF.